Listed below are T cell receptor beta chains from one sample, sequenced in a study of cytomegalovirus exposure and HLA in healthy donors. Repertoires were generated with immunoSEQ multiplex PCR, while TCRdb's copy carries only in-frame clones and drops some. The table has under 200,000 clones, approximately 80% seen once; the top ten hold 2% to 2.5%. The sample comprised PBMCs. The receptors were sampled from a man aged 50 to 60 in good health and CMV-seropositive. Each CDR3 is given with its conserved first and last residue. Clone sizes are given selectively: once, few, many, or a class where the clone is expanded.

TRBJ2-3	TRBV10-1	NA	CASSAGADTQYF
TRBJ1-5	TRBV19	NA	CASSSRDRVGGYSNQPQHF
TRBJ2-7	TRBV7-7	NA	CASSLETGGSYEQYF
TRBJ1-1	TRBV9	NA	CASSPGQYSEAFF
TRBJ1-1	TRBV27	NA	CASSSGKVNTEAFF
TRBJ2-7	TRBV6-5	NA	CASSRQGESYEQYF
TRBJ2-3	TRBV27	NA	CASSLSLLNTDTQYF
TRBJ2-1	TRBV18	NA	CASSSPDPGVDNEQFF
TRBJ2-7	TRBV11-2	NA	CASSFSRVGTRGHEQYF
TRBJ2-1	TRBV11-1	NA	CASRIGGGLNEQFF
TRBJ2-5	TRBV7-6	few	CASSLGLTSGAFVPETQYF
TRBJ1-1	TRBV29-1	few	CSVAGDTEAFF
TRBJ1-1	TRBV11-2	NA	CASSRTSQAFF
TRBJ2-2	TRBV9	NA	CASSGGANTGELFF
TRBJ1-1	TRBV19	NA	CANKNTGTGGAGVNTEAFF
TRBJ1-5	TRBV27	NA	CASSSGQGFQPQHF
TRBJ2-2	TRBV14	NA	CASSVWASRNTGELFF
TRBJ2-3	TRBV9	few	CASSVAGSSTDTQYF
TRBJ1-2	TRBV7-8	NA	CASSLGAGSNYGYTF
TRBJ2-3	TRBV19	once	CASSIEDRNTQYF
TRBJ1-3	TRBV28	NA	CASSKTGAGNTIYF
TRBJ1-6	TRBV2	few	CASSKDRGSYNSPLHF
TRBJ2-3	TRBV7-2	NA	CASSLWDRGYADTQYF
TRBJ1-6	TRBV7-3	NA	CASSADTDSPLHF